The 13 T cell receptor beta chains listed next were all sequenced from one sample in a study of CD8+CD57+ T cells in acquired aplastic anemia. Patients chosen for sequencing had shown CD8+CD57+ cell expansion by flow cytometry. Template material for TCR beta VDJ and CDR3 profiling consisted of genomic DNA. TCRdb reanalysed the reads using MiXCR and keeps one entry per CDR3 protein. Found here are 100,000 to 150,000 distinct CDR3 sequences, less than 50% of them singletons; the top ten hold roughly 2.7%. Specimen: sorted CD4+, CD8+, or CD8+CD57+ T cells (not recorded which) from PBMCs. These receptors all stem from a human donor with aplastic anemia.

The chain is built from TRBV27 and TRBJ1-2; D not certain. Trimming pared 9 bases from V and 3 bases from J, leaving 20 bases between. CDR1 MNHEY and CDR2 SMNVEV come from the germline V gene (reference sequence). The CDR3 is 15 residues long. CDR3 in amino acids: CASSVRKPSDYGYTF. The CDR3 nucleotides are TGTGCCAGTTCCGTAAGGAAGCCATCCGACTATGGCTACACCTTC.

This clonotype appeared once. V usage is TRBV4-2 and J usage is TRBJ2-5; a weak D match, TRBD2 (5 bases). CDR1 and CDR2 from the germline V gene are LGHNA and YNFKEQ. The CDR3 extends over 14 amino acids. V was cut by 1 base and J by 2 bases, with 8 bases left in between. CDR3 region: CASSQGSGQETQYF. CDR3 nucleotide sequence: TGTGCCAGCAGCCAAGGTTCGGGGCAAGAGACCCAGTACTTC.

As for this clonotype: A much larger clone lies one base from this, so it may be a read error. The V and J genes are TRBV6-1 and TRBJ2-5; D possibly corresponds to TRBD2 (6 bases). Germline V gene lookup returns CDR1 MNHNS and CDR2 SASEGT. The CDR3 has 13 amino acids. Trimming took 4 bases from V and 9 from J, leaving 15 bases between them. DNA of the CDR3: TGTGCCAGCAGTGGGGACGGCTGGGAGGCCCAGTACTTC. It encodes CASSGDGWEAQYF.

Turning to this clonotype: A much larger clone lies a single base off, so this may be a read error. V is TRBV6-1 and J is TRBJ1-1; a possible D gene is TRBD1 (6 bases). Germline V gene data show CDR1 as MNHNS and CDR2 as SASEGT. The CDR3 is made up of 14 amino acids. The CDR3: CVSSKTGMNTEAFF. The CDR3 DNA sequence: TGTGTCAGCAGTAAAACAGGGATGAACACTGAAGCTTTCTTT.

About this clonotype: Relative to the germline gene, one junction end is altered; a read error may explain this. The gene calls are TRBV10-1 and TRBJ2-7; TRBD2 aligns across 7 bases. Germline lookup yields CDR1 WNHNN and CDR2 SYGVQD (reference sequence). The CDR3 is 13 amino acids. The CDR3 region has the DNA TGTGCCATCAGGGCCGGGACGGGAGGCGAGCAGTACTTC. Translating gives CAIRAGTGGEQYF.

This chain connects TRBV4-3 to TRBJ2-7, with 7 positions matching TRBD2. V dropped 1 base and J dropped 5; count of bases not matched to a gene: 5. The length of the CDR3 is 14 residues. Germline V gene lookup returns CDR1 LGHNA and CDR2 YSLEER. The CDR3 is CASSQAGGGNEQYF. The CDR3 DNA is TGCGCCAGCAGCCAAGCGGGGGGAGGAAACGAGCAGTACTTC.

This clonotype was recorded at least ten times. This sequence joins TRBV19 and TRBJ2-1; D is unclear. Germline assignment: CDR1 LNHDA and CDR2 SQIVND (reference sequence). V was clipped by 1 base and J by 10 bases, with 14 bases between them. This CDR3 is built from 14 residues. CDR3 protein: CASSIGEGLGEQFF. In nucleotides, the CDR3 is TGTGCCAGTAGTATAGGGGAAGGGTTGGGAGAGCAGTTCTTC.

At least ten counts were recorded for this clonotype. The chain is built from TRBV29-1 and TRBJ2-7; D remains unclear. Germline V lookup: CDR1 SQVTM, CDR2 ANQGSEA. V lost 7 bases, J lost 0 bases, and 10 bases lay in between. CDR3 length: 12 amino acids. CDR3 sequence: CSGGYSSYEQYF. The CDR3 DNA reads as TGCAGCGGGGGATATAGCTCCTACGAGCAGTACTTC.

V usage is TRBV11-2 and J usage is TRBJ2-3, with 12 bases that match TRBD2. J lost 1 base, V lost 10 bases, and 15 bases had no gene match. Germline V lookup: CDR1 SGHAT, CDR2 FQNNGV. The CDR3 covers 18 residues. This CDR3 is CANSLSSGGAPRTDTQYF. The CDR3 region has the DNA TGTGCCAACAGTTTATCTAGCGGGGGGGCCCCACGCACAGATACGCAGTATTTT.

The chain links TRBV4-2 to TRBJ1-3; D is unclear. The CDR3 has 17 residues. The V gene lost 0 bases and the J gene lost 1 base, with 13 bases spanning the gap. The germline V gene encodes CDR1 LGHNA and CDR2 YNFKEQ. The CDR3 coding sequence is TGTGCCAGCAGCCAAGAGAATTCCGGGGTTTCTGGAAACACCATATATTTT. Amino acids: CASSQENSGVSGNTIYF.

V gene TRBV10-3 combines with J gene TRBJ1-1; D not resolved. Per germline, CDR1 ENHRY and CDR2 SYGVKD. Trimming removed 3 bases from V and 5 bases from J, with 10 bases in between. This CDR3 has 13 residues. CDR3 amino acids: CAISDERVTEAFF. CDR3 nucleotide sequence: TGTGCCATCAGTGATGAAAGGGTAACTGAAGCTTTCTTT.

This clonotype was seen many times. The CDR3 DNA follows: TGTGCCAGCAGCTTAGTTCCCCCGCCGAAACTCCCCTACGAGCAGTACTTC. It yields the protein CASSLVPPPKLPYEQYF. The genes are TRBV7-2 and TRBJ2-7, with D unresolved. Germline V gene lookup returns CDR1 SGHTA and CDR2 FQGNSA. V was shortened by 1 base and J by 2 bases, with 18 bases between the two germline ends. The CDR3 is 17 residues long.

This clonotype was recorded many times. The genes are TRBV12-5 and TRBJ1-1; the D gene is possibly TRBD1 (5 bases). Between the trimmed V and J ends, which lost 0 bases and 3 bases, there was a span of 14 bases. CDR3 length: 16 amino acids. The germline V gene encodes CDR1 LGHNT and CDR2 FRNRAP. The CDR3 DNA is TGTGCTAGTGGTTTGGTACTAGGGACGGAGGACACTGAAGCTTTCTTT. Its translation is CASGLVLGTEDTEAFF.